This section outlines one T cell receptor beta chain sequence together with its context. Its antigen is undetermined. The source of the sample is a study of graft-versus-host responses after intestinal transplantation. Whole-study context: Recipients were given multivisceral, liver-intestinal, or isolated intestinal transplants. Anti-thymocyte globulin induction, then tacrolimus and steroids for about three years, went to all recipients. Findings and caveats of the study: Recipient-marrow GvH clones were detected, some having first appeared in ileum or blood.

Looked up from germline, CDR1 is MDHEN and CDR2 is SYDVKM. After removal of 5 bases from V and 0 bases from J, the junction contained 4 bases not matched to a gene. The CDR3 covers 16 residues. Here immunoSEQ multiplex PCR was the method, and the copy in TCRdb shows in-frame clones only, minus some. The data show more than 80,000 clones, with approximately 88% seen just once and roughly 0.37% held by the top ten. The starting material was unstimulated CD4+ T cells sorted from spleen or lymph node cells, obtained before intestinal transplant. This sequence was found in a human donor who received an intestinal transplant. This sequence joins TRBV28 and TRBJ2-6, with TRBD1 matching over 7 bases. The CDR3 DNA is TGTGCCAGCAGTCCGGGGACAGCCTCTGGGGCCAACGTCCTGACTTTC. This codes for CASSPGTASGANVLTF.